The source of this T cell receptor (beta chain) is a study of regulatory T cells in long-lasting Graves disease. Sample time point: newly diagnosed GD, antithyroid drugs for less than 3 months. Following extraction of RNA from PBMCs, that RNA was used to make the TCR library. Building the TCR beta libraries relied on iRepertoire HTBI primers, and CDR3 regions underwent Arm-PCR. Using its own MiXCR run on the multiplex PCR reads, TCRdb lists one record per CDR3 protein. The sample contains roughly 420,000 distinct CDR3 sequences, around 15% of which appear only once. Regarding this clonotype: Since a far larger clone is one base different, this is likely a read error. It is likely a read error, because the conserved phenylalanine at the end of the CDR3 is missing.

These data were also filed under a second study, of T cells in Graves' hyperthyroidism and ophthalmopathy. That report notes: HTBI primers were used for first-round RT-PCR of the TCR CDR3.

Sequencing used peripheral blood mononuclear cells (PBMCs), obtained at new diagnosis, from a patient treated with antithyroid drugs. The sequence derives from a woman aged 45-59 years with Graves disease.

The CDR3, as DNA: TGTGCCAGCAGCTTAACGGAAGCCTACAATGAGCAGTTCTTA. Encoded protein: CASSLTEAYNEQFL. This chain links TRBV7-3 with TRBJ2-1; D is unclear. The CDR3 spans 14 residues. Trimming removed 0 bases at V and 2 bases at J, with 5 bases between. Germline V CDR1 and CDR2: SGHTA, FQGTGA.